This T cell receptor beta chain was captured in a study of T cell changes during pregnancy in multiple sclerosis. The CDR3 runs 14 residues. The V gene's germline CDR1 is SGDLS and CDR2 YYNGEE. The V end lost 2 bases, the J end lost 7 bases, and 15 bases lay between the germline ends. Using immunoSEQ multiplex PCR, the repertoire was profiled, and TCRdb retains in-frame clones only, with some absent. Among about 73,000 clones listed, about 92% were seen once. This clonotype was obtained from a female donor in good health, enrolled as a control in a pregnancy study. V gene TRBV9 combines with J gene TRBJ1-1, with D tentatively TRBD1 (5 bases). Here the sequenced sample was peripheral blood, taken in the second trimester of pregnancy. Written as DNA, the CDR3 is TGTGCCAGCAGCGTTGGGTGGGGGACTGGTGAAGCTTTCTTT. This encodes CASSVGWGTGEAFF.